Listed below are T cell receptor beta chains from one sample, sequenced in a study of blood T cells in healthy people across ages. TCRdb called the 5' RACE reads again in MiXCR, with one record for every CDR3 protein. The sample carries approximately 800,000 distinct CDR3 sequences, 62% recorded once. Sequencing was carried out using blood. Receptors originate from a man aged 25 to 40 in good health. CDR3s include the opening cysteine and the closing phenylalanine or tryptophan. The order of the fields is CDR3 length, clone size, J gene, D gene, V gene, CDR3 DNA, CDR3 protein. A D gene is named only where the DNA matches it firmly. Size tells how often a clone was seen (once, few, many) or the class of an expanded clone, and some rows leave it out.

14	-	TRBJ1-1	TRBD1	TRBV4-2	TGTGCCAGCAGCCAAGGGCAGGGGGCTGTTGAAGCTTTCTTT	CASSQGQGAVEAFF
13	-	TRBJ1-2	-	TRBV28	TGTGCCAGCAGTTCCCCGCATATCTATGGCTACACCTTC	CASSSPHIYGYTF
17	-	TRBJ2-3	TRBD2	TRBV2	TGTGCCAGCAGTGAAGGGCCCCTAGCGGTTAGCACAGATACGCAGTATTTT	CASSEGPLAVSTDTQYF
11	-	TRBJ2-1	TRBD2	TRBV28	TGTGCCAGCCTAGCGGGGGATGAGCAGTTCTTC	CASLAGDEQFF
15	-	TRBJ2-5	-	TRBV4-3	TGCGCCAGCAGCCGACCGAAGGGAACCCAAGAGACCCAGTACTTC	CASSRPKGTQETQYF
17	few	TRBJ1-2	-	TRBV20-1	TGCAGTGCTAGAGTAACAAAGGGATCCTCTCTTAACTATGGCTACACCTTC	CSARVTKGSSLNYGYTF
12	-	TRBJ2-5	-	TRBV6-2/TRBV6-3	TGTGCCAGCAGCGACCGTGAGCAGACCCAGTACTTC	CASSDREQTQYF
12	-	TRBJ2-1	-	TRBV10-3	TGTGCCATCAGGCCCCAGGAGGGTGAGCAGTTCTTC	CAIRPQEGEQFF
13	-	TRBJ1-2	TRBD1	TRBV29-1	TGCAGCGCAGACGGGACAGCCATAAACGGCTACACCTTC	CSADGTAINGYTF
15	-	TRBJ1-1	-	TRBV20-1	TGCAGTGCTCCTCGGGGGGCGGAGGTGAACACTGAAGCTTTCTTT	CSAPRGAEVNTEAFF
14	-	TRBJ2-5	TRBD2	TRBV7-9	TGTGCCAGCAGGCAGCGGGGGCCAAAAGAGACCCAGTACTTC	CASRQRGPKETQYF
18	-	TRBJ2-1	-	TRBV7-2	TGTGCCAGCAGCTTATATCCTTCCGGGACCGGCTCCTACAATGAGCAGTTCTTC	CASSLYPSGTGSYNEQFF
17	few	TRBJ1-1	-	TRBV5-1	TGCGCCAGCAGCCCCTTGACAGGACGGGGGTTGAACACTGAAGCTTTCTTT	CASSPLTGRGLNTEAFF
16	-	TRBJ2-5	TRBD1	TRBV9	TGTGCCAGCAGCCCCGGGGGACAGGGGGTTCGAGAGACCCAGTACTTC	CASSPGGQGVRETQYF
16	-	TRBJ2-1	TRBD2	TRBV28	TGTGCCAGCAGCCACGCTAGCGGCCGCTCCTACAATGAGCAGTTCTTC	CASSHASGRSYNEQFF
14	-	TRBJ2-5	-	TRBV9	TGTGCCAGCAGCGTAGGTCTCTTCCAAGAGACCCAGTACTTC	CASSVGLFQETQYF
12	few	TRBJ1-6	-	TRBV9	TGTGCCAGCAGCGTAGGATCTTCACCCCTCCACTTT	CASSVGSSPLHF
13	many	TRBJ2-5	-	TRBV12-3/TRBV12-4	TGTGCCAGCAGTTTAATAGCGGAAGAGACCCAGTACTTC	CASSLIAEETQYF
14	-	TRBJ1-1	-	TRBV28	TGTGCCAGCAGTGAACAGGTAATGAACACTGAAGCTTTCTTT	CASSEQVMNTEAFF
15	-	TRBJ2-5	-	TRBV24-1	TGTGCCACCAGTGCCACGGCGGGGCACCAAGAGACCCAGTACTTC	CATSATAGHQETQYF
14	-	TRBJ1-1	-	TRBV6-5	TGTGCCAGCAGTTACTCGAGCCAGAACACTGAAGCTTTCTTT	CASSYSSQNTEAFF
13	-	TRBJ2-4	-	TRBV12-2	TGTGCAAGTCGCACCGAGAGAAAAAACATTCAGTACTTC	CASRTERKNIQYF
14	few	TRBJ2-7	-	TRBV5-1	TGCGCCAGCAGCCCGTCAAACCTTTACTACGAGCAGTACTTC	CASSPSNLYYEQYF
11	few	TRBJ2-7	-	TRBV20-1	TGCAGTGCCTCGGACACCGCGCAGCAGTACTTC	CSASDTAQQYF
12	-	TRBJ2-7	-	TRBV6-6	TGTGCCAGCACCCTTACGGCGGGGGAGCAGTACTTC	CASTLTAGEQYF
15	-	TRBJ2-5	TRBD2	TRBV5-4	TGTGCCAGCAGCTCGCGGGGGGGTTGGGAAGAGACCCAGTACTTC	CASSSRGGWEETQYF
13	-	TRBJ2-3	-	TRBV29-1	TGCAGCGTTGAATTACTGGCTGGGGATACGCAGTATTTT	CSVELLAGDTQYF
14	-	TRBJ2-7	TRBD1	TRBV9	TGTGCCAGCAGCTCACGGGACAGTCCCTACGAGCAGTACTTC	CASSSRDSPYEQYF
12	-	TRBJ2-3	TRBD2	TRBV20-1	TGCAGTGCTGGGAGGGCGGGCGATACGCAGTATTTT	CSAGRAGDTQYF
14	few	TRBJ2-1	-	TRBV9	TGTGCCAGCAGCGTAAGCCCTGCCCCGAATGAGCAGTTCTTC	CASSVSPAPNEQFF
14	-	TRBJ1-2	-	TRBV28	TGTGCCAGCACCGAGGGGGGAGAAGGCTATGGCTACACCTTC	CASTEGGEGYGYTF
18	-	TRBJ1-1	-	TRBV12-3/TRBV12-4	TGTGCCAGCAGCTTGGAGGGGCAGGGGAATGCTTGGGGTACTGAAGCTTTCTTT	CASSLEGQGNAWGTEAFF
15	-	TRBJ2-5	-	TRBV9	TGTGCCAGCAGCGTAGAGGCTGGCGGGGGCGAGACCCAGTACTTC	CASSVEAGGGETQYF
16	few	TRBJ2-7	TRBD2	TRBV27	TGTGCCAGCACCAGACTAGCGGGGGGGATGGGCTACGAGCAGTACTTC	CASTRLAGGMGYEQYF
15	-	TRBJ2-5	-	TRBV7-2	TGTGCCAGCAGCTTAGCCCGCCCGGGCCGGGAGACCCAGTACTTC	CASSLARPGRETQYF
16	-	TRBJ2-4	-	TRBV5-1	TGCGCCAGCAGCCCTTCTTCGACAGTCGCCAAAAACATTCAGTACTTC	CASSPSSTVAKNIQYF
18	-	TRBJ2-1	TRBD2	TRBV27	TGTGCCAGCAGTCCCGCGAGGTCGGGCGGGGGTCGATACAATGAGCAGTTCTTC	CASSPARSGGGRYNEQFF
15	-	TRBJ1-3	-	TRBV5-1	TGCGCCAGCAGCCCCCGGAGCGACTCTGGAAACACCATATATTTT	CASSPRSDSGNTIYF
14	many	TRBJ2-7	-	TRBV4-2	TGTGCCAGCAGCCAATCGGCCCCTGACTACGAGCAGTACTTC	CASSQSAPDYEQYF
15	-	TRBJ2-5	TRBD2	TRBV7-9	TGTGCCAGCAGCTTTGGGGGGGGACTAGGAGAGACCCAGTACTTC	CASSFGGGLGETQYF
15	-	TRBJ2-7	TRBD1	TRBV5-1	TGCGCCAGCAGCTTGCTACAGGGGGCCGGCTACGAGCAGTACTTC	CASSLLQGAGYEQYF
15	-	TRBJ2-4	-	TRBV20-1	TGCAGTGCTCCCTCGGAGGGTGTAGCCAAAAACATTCAGTACTTC	CSAPSEGVAKNIQYF
15	-	TRBJ1-2	TRBD1	TRBV3-1	TGTGCCAGCAGCCTGAGCCGGGACAGGGGGTATGGCTACACCTTC	CASSLSRDRGYGYTF
14	-	TRBJ2-1	TRBD1	TRBV12-3/TRBV12-4	TGTGCCAGCAGTACCCGACAGGGGTGGAATGAGCAGTTCTTC	CASSTRQGWNEQFF
16	-	TRBJ2-7	-	TRBV9	TGTGCCAGCAGCGTAGAGCCATCCGGCAGCTCCCACGAGCAGTACTTC	CASSVEPSGSSHEQYF
17	-	TRBJ2-6	-	TRBV4-1	TGCGCCAGCAGCCAAGATTCTACAGGGACTGGGGCCAACGTCCTGACTTTC	CASSQDSTGTGANVLTF
16	few	TRBJ2-7	TRBD2	TRBV4-2	TGTGCCAGCAGCCAAGATTTAATTAGCGGGGCCTACGAGCAGTACTTC	CASSQDLISGAYEQYF
15	-	TRBJ1-1	-	TRBV3-1	TGTGCCAGCAGCCAAGAAGGGGGGAAGAACACTGAAGCTTTCTTT	CASSQEGGKNTEAFF
15	few	TRBJ2-5	TRBD2	TRBV10-3	TGTGCCATCGGAGGGCGGGGGGGCCCTCAAGAGACCCAGTACTTC	CAIGGRGGPQETQYF
15	few	TRBJ1-4	-	TRBV5-1	TGCGCCAGCAGCTCATCCGGAGATTCTAATGAAAAACTGTTTTTT	CASSSSGDSNEKLFF
12	-	TRBJ2-3	-	TRBV2	TGTGCCAGCGGAGGGTGGACAGATACGCAGTATTTT	CASGGWTDTQYF
15	once	TRBJ2-3	-	TRBV7-8	TGTGCCAGCAGCTTCTCGGGGAGCGGCACAGATACGCAGTATTTT	CASSFSGSGTDTQYF
14	-	TRBJ2-4	TRBD1	TRBV11-2	TGTGCCAGCAGCTTCGGGGACAGGGGGGACATTCAGTACTTC	CASSFGDRGDIQYF
15	-	TRBJ2-1	TRBD1	TRBV7-2	TGTGCCAGCAGCTTAGTTTTAGGGGGCTCAAATGAGCAGTTCTTC	CASSLVLGGSNEQFF
13	-	TRBJ2-7	TRBD2	TRBV20-1	TGCAGTGCCCTTAGCGGGGGCTCCTACGAGCAGTACTTC	CSALSGGSYEQYF
15	-	TRBJ1-5	-	TRBV5-1	TGCGCCAGCAGCTTGGAGGCAGGATCGAATCAGCCCCAGCATTTT	CASSLEAGSNQPQHF
15	-	TRBJ2-5	-	TRBV5-1	TGCGCCAGCAGCTGGCTGGGGCAGTTCCAAGAGACCCAGTACTTC	CASSWLGQFQETQYF
15	-	TRBJ1-5	TRBD1	TRBV2	TGTGCCAGCAGCCCCCTGGACAGGGTGTATCAGCCCCAGCATTTT	CASSPLDRVYQPQHF
15	few	TRBJ2-1	-	TRBV10-3	TGTGCCATCAGTCGGGGGGCTAGCGGAGACAATGAGCAGTTCTTC	CAISRGASGDNEQFF
14	-	TRBJ2-3	-	TRBV5-1	TGCGCCAGCAGCCCCGCTGCGGACGTCGATACGCAGTATTTT	CASSPAADVDTQYF